This is a list of T cell receptor beta chains from one sample in a study of a mutant IDH1 vaccine in newly diagnosed glioma. The protocol was immunoSEQ multiplex PCR, while the TCRdb copy is restricted to in-frame clones and leaves out a portion. Altogether about 90,000 clones are present, over 85% being singletons, with the ten largest covering 0.75% to 0.95%. Their specific antigens are unknown. The sample here was PBMCs, taken from a glioma patient whose treatment included an IDH1 peptide vaccine. The origin of the receptors is a woman aged 45 to 65 with glioma. The CDR3 runs from the conserved cysteine through the conserved F or W. The D gene is left open where the match is weak. Clone size, where shown, is once, few, many, or a class for clones that have expanded.

V	J	size	D	CDR3	DNA
TRBV11-2	TRBJ2-1	NA	TRBD2	CASSLVVAGVGNEQFF	TGTGCCAGCAGCTTAGTCGTAGCGGGAGTAGGGAATGAGCAGTTCTTC
TRBV18	TRBJ1-1	NA	NA	CASSPSGSLVANTEAFF	TGTGCCAGCTCACCATCCGGGTCCCTGGTAGCTAACACTGAAGCTTTCTTT
TRBV14	TRBJ1-2	once	NA	CASSQKPRGTGTASWRYTF	TGTGCCAGCAGCCAAAAACCTCGGGGCACCGGGACGGCTTCGTGGAGGTACACCTTC
TRBV9	TRBJ1-2	NA	NA	CASSVGSRTANYGYTF	TGTGCCAGCAGCGTAGGAAGTCGGACAGCTAACTATGGCTACACCTTC
TRBV18	TRBJ2-1	NA	TRBD2	CASSPGGSDEQFF	TGTGCCAGCTCTCCGGGGGGGTCCGATGAGCAGTTCTTC
TRBV28	TRBJ1-2	NA	NA	CASSFPGPRTYGYTF	TGTGCCAGCAGTTTCCCGGGTCCCAGAACCTATGGCTACACCTTC
TRBV9	TRBJ1-1	NA	NA	CASSVEGVGRGNTEAFF	TGTGCCAGCAGCGTAGAAGGGGTGGGGAGAGGGAACACTGAAGCTTTCTTT
TRBV2	TRBJ2-1	NA	NA	CASTGTAGNEQFF	TGTGCCAGCACGGGGACTGCCGGTAATGAGCAGTTCTTC
TRBV30	TRBJ1-5	NA	NA	CAWSWGGGGSQPQHF	TGTGCCTGGAGCTGGGGTGGTGGGGGGAGTCAGCCCCAGCATTTT
TRBV20-1	TRBJ2-7	NA	NA	CSARWRFEQYF	TGCAGTGCTAGATGGAGGTTTGAGCAGTACTTC
TRBV28	TRBJ2-7	NA	NA	CASSLLLSKPYEQYF	TGTGCCAGCAGTTTGCTCCTCTCTAAACCCTACGAGCAGTACTTC
TRBV9	TRBJ2-2	NA	TRBD2	CASSPRTSGTNTGELFF	TGTGCCAGCAGCCCCCGGACTAGCGGGACGAACACCGGGGAGCTGTTTTTT
TRBV11-2	TRBJ2-1	once	TRBD1	CASSLTGDPYNEQFF	TGTGCCAGCAGCCTGACAGGGGACCCCTACAATGAGCAGTTCTTC
TRBV30	TRBJ2-7	once	TRBD2	CAWSVSGNSYEQYF	TGTGCCTGGAGTGTAAGCGGGAACTCCTACGAGCAGTACTTC
TRBV6-6	TRBJ2-1	NA	NA	CASSFGETYNEQFF	TGTGCCAGCAGTTTTGGCGAGACCTACAATGAGCAGTTCTTC
TRBV5-4	TRBJ2-1	NA	TRBD2	CASSLTSGRANEQFF	TGTGCCAGCAGCCTGACTAGCGGGAGGGCCAATGAGCAGTTCTTC
TRBV6-5	TRBJ2-3	NA	NA	CASSYGAGRTDTQYF	TGTGCCAGCAGTTACGGGGCGGGAAGGACAGATACGCAGTATTTT
TRBV4-2	TRBJ2-1	NA	TRBD2	CASSLYGLAGAEQFF	TGTGCCAGCAGCCTCTACGGACTAGCGGGAGCTGAGCAGTTCTTC
TRBV6-1	TRBJ1-2	NA	TRBD1	CASNTDRAEGYGYTF	TGTGCCAGCAACACCGACAGGGCCGAGGGCTATGGCTACACCTTC
TRBV19	TRBJ1-6	NA	TRBD1	CASSLPGTVETPLHF	TGTGCCAGTAGCCTGCCGGGGACAGTGGAAACACCCCTCCACTTT
TRBV19	TRBJ2-7	NA	NA	CASRPSEKAYEQYF	TGTGCCAGCCGTCCTAGCGAGAAAGCCTACGAGCAGTACTTC
TRBV5-1	TRBJ2-7	NA	TRBD1	CASSWTGDVPYEQYF	TGCGCCAGCAGCTGGACAGGGGATGTTCCCTACGAGCAGTACTTC
TRBV6-5	TRBJ2-1	NA	NA	CASSYQPSYNEQFF	TGTGCCAGCAGTTACCAGCCCTCCTACAATGAGCAGTTCTTC
TRBV28	TRBJ2-7	NA	NA	CASSQSSDQQYF	TGTGCCAGCAGCCAAAGTAGTGACCAGCAGTACTTC
TRBV5-4	TRBJ1-2	NA	TRBD1	CASSLLGQGARGYTF	TGTGCCAGCAGCTTACTAGGACAGGGGGCGAGGGGCTACACCTTC
TRBV30	TRBJ2-7	NA	NA	CAWRNREKGYEQYF	TGTGCCTGGAGAAACAGGGAAAAGGGCTACGAGCAGTACTTC
TRBV10-2	TRBJ1-4	NA	NA	CASRITGGEKLFF	TGCGCCAGCAGGATTACAGGTGGTGAAAAACTGTTTTTT
TRBV11-2	TRBJ2-1	NA	TRBD2	CASSFGGRGGNEQFF	TGTGCCAGCAGCTTCGGCGGGAGGGGGGGGAATGAGCAGTTCTTC
TRBV28	TRBJ2-3	NA	NA	CASSEQTDTQYF	TGTGCCAGCAGCGAGCAGACAGATACGCAGTATTTT
TRBV11-2	TRBJ2-1	NA	NA	CASSPGPSNEQFF	TGTGCCAGCAGCCCGGGACCGAGCAATGAGCAGTTCTTC
TRBV28	TRBJ2-3	NA	NA	CASRPGGGGWDTDTQYF	TGTGCCAGCAGGCCTGGAGGAGGGGGGTGGGACACAGATACGCAGTATTTT
TRBV28	TRBJ2-6	NA	NA	CASSLGYSGANVLTF	TGTGCCAGCAGTTTAGGGTACTCTGGGGCCAACGTCCTGACTTTC
TRBV28	TRBJ2-7	NA	TRBD1	CASSFGRQGAYEQYF	TGTGCCAGCAGTTTCGGTCGACAGGGGGCCTACGAGCAGTACTTC
TRBV7-2	TRBJ2-7	NA	TRBD1	CASSFRQGRGEQYF	TGTGCCAGCAGCTTCAGACAGGGTCGAGGCGAGCAGTACTTC